The source of this T cell receptor beta chain is a study of shared clonotypes between healthy human individuals. This clone has just a few counts. The antigen remains undetermined. Sequencing was at deep level. Each unsorted PBMC replicate got 300 ng genomic DNA, some 31,000 genomes. The repertoire was sequenced with immunoSEQ multiplex PCR; TCRdb's copy has only in-frame clones and lacks some. The table has 550,000 to 600,000 clones, around three quarters seen once. General observations from the study: Apart from blood, nothing was sampled; tissue repertoires likely differ. How much donors shared clonotypes was expected to be affected by sequencing depth.

Germline V gene sequence: CDR1 SGHTA, CDR2 FQGTGA. After removal of 1 base from V and 4 bases from J, the junction contained 0 bases not matched to a gene. This CDR3 comprises 13 residues. Sample: PBMCs. V gene TRBV7-3 combines with J gene TRBJ2-5, with 7 positions matching TRBD2. This receptor was taken from a woman aged 40-49 years in good health. Some clones in this sample may be carry-over from other donors' samples. The CDR3 DNA reads as TGTGCCAGCAGCTTAAGGGAGGGAGAGACCCAGTACTTC. Amino acid sequence: CASSLREGETQYF. Full variable domain (rest looked up from reference TRBV7-3 and TRBJ2-5): GAGVSQTPSNKVTEKGKYVELRCDPISGHTALYWYRQSLGQGPEFLIYFQGTGAADDSGLPNDRFFAVRPEGSVSTLKIQRTERGDSAVYLCASSLREGETQYFGPGTRLLVL.